Below, one T cell receptor (beta chain) is given with its context. Its antigen has not been determined. Nothing much larger sits one base from this clone, and base qualities are not available. TCRbeta CDR3 regions were amplified from genomic DNA by means of the immunoSEQ Assay, a bias-controlled multiplex PCR. The study's own analysis went as follows. Within the assay, amplification of reference gene primers was used to estimate how many nucleated cells each sample contained. To quantify the absolute abundance of each unique TCRbeta CDR3 rearrangement, sequence reads were collapsed and filtered. Productive Simpson clonality was computed per sample as the square root of Simpson's diversity index over productive rearrangements. Not all clones reach the TCRdb copy of this immuneACCESS table, which keeps in-frame sequences only. Checked studies attribute under half of the gap to unresolved V genes and leave the rest unexplained. V and J calls plus clone size are reproduced from that table; the DNA served to infer D and trimming. This sample has approximately 290,000 clones in its table, and about 85% of those were observed once. In total, the top ten clones hold 0.87% of the sample.

The source of the sample is a study of blood T cell repertoires in COVID-19 (TCRdb year 2020). With regard to the full study: Samples covering the acute and convalescent phases of COVID-19 were provided by collaborators in the United States, Italy and Spain. The prospective study material was composed of cDNA or gDNA derived from T cells, B-cell-depleted T cells, or PBMCs. Subjects who had been exposed to COVID-19, were actively infected with it, or had recovered from it provided the deeply sampled blood TCRbeta repertoires that made up the dataset. The repertoires were made available in a free public database intended to serve as a resource for research on the immune response to SARS-CoV-2. The samples were drawn from two sources: the first 160 participants of the ongoing ImmuneRACE study, and 1,254 subjects contributed by 6 global collaborators. The sample metadata nearly always contained a de-identified subject ID, COVID-19 status, age in years and sex. HLA class I and class II types, where available, came from metadata supplied by the sample provider rather than from assay-based typing.

The germline V gene (reference sequence) provides CDR1 LGHDT and CDR2 YNNKEL. The junction carries 13 bases between V and J, which are trimmed by 4 bases and 13 bases respectively. Counted from cysteine to phenylalanine, this CDR3 has 11 amino acids. Only CDR3 DNA is held: 33 bases, read in frame from base 1. The paper's findings and limits, for the study overall: How much clinical and demographic metadata was included differed by source and by participant, and the metadata was provided uncurated.

At one collaborating source in Seattle, patients were enrolled during active infection and were followed longitudinally through the course of disease. The collaborating institutions used their own protocols to collect whole blood in K2EDTA tubes. For TCRbeta analysis, collaborators shipped samples in one of three forms: frozen whole blood, isolated PBMCs, or DNA extracted from either of those sample types. The rearranged segments are TRBV3-1 (or the pseudogene TRBV3-2) and TRBJ2-5, and possibly TRBD1, on 5 matching bases. This receptor was taken from a human donor with COVID-19, enrolled during active disease. The donor label of this sample is uncertain. Sequenced material: peripheral blood. The base sequence is TGTGCCAGCAGCCGAGGCAGGGCCCCGTACTTC. This translates into CASSRGRAPYF.